This T cell receptor beta chain was obtained from a study of T cell responses to AZD1222 COVID-19 vaccine. Whole-study results and caveats: Rises in breadth and depth of Spike-specific TCRs came after two AZD1222 doses. Spike was spanned by vaccine-associated CD4 TCRs, which were dominant at 160-218 and 743-854. The donor group comprised mostly white British people and more females; the analysis possibly underestimated clonal diversity. Baseline seropositivity characterized only a handful of AZD1222 recipients.

Method: immunoSEQ multiplex PCR; TCRdb's copy keeps in-frame clones and lacks some. The table lists more than 95,000 clones, about 87% of them singletons. The table lists this clone with a few counts. Its antigen is undetermined. CDR3 length equals 11 residues. Trimming left V 1 base short and J 14 bases short, with 9 bases between. The germline CDR1 and CDR2 sequences are LGHDT and YNNKEL (reference sequence). The material was peripheral blood, obtained on day 0 of AZD1222 vaccination. This rearrangement joins TRBV3-1 (or the pseudogene TRBV3-2) to TRBJ2-1; possible D gene TRBD2, 5 bases. The sequence was collected from an adult in good health. CDR3 sequence reads: CASSQGLSEFF. CDR3 nucleotide sequence: TGTGCCAGCAGCCAAGGACTAAGTGAGTTCTTC.